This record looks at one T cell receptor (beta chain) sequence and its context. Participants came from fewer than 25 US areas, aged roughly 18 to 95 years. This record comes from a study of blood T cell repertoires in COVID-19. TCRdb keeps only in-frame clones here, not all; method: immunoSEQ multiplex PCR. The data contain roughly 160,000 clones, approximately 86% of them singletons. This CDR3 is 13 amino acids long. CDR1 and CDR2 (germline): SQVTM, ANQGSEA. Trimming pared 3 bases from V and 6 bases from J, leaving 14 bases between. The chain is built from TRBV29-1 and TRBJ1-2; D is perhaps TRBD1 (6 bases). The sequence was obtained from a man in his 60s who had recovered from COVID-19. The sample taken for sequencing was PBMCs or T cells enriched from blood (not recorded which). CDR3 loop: CSVDWGGRHGYTF. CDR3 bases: TGCAGCGTTGATTGGGGGGGCCGGCATGGCTACACCTTC.